This TCR beta chain was recorded in a study of blood T cell repertoires in COVID-19. About the research overall: Some COVID-19 samples were acute and others convalescent; all came from the United States, Italy and Spain. T cells, B-cell-depleted T cells, or PBMCs supplied cDNA or gDNA.

As processed by the authors: Reference gene primer amplification gave estimated nucleated cell counts. Profiled with immunoSEQ multiplex PCR; TCRdb holds only in-frame clones, not every one. The V and J calls and clone size are taken from that table; D and trimming were inferred from the DNA. The sample contains about 36,000 clones, roughly 88% of which appear only once. The CDR3 has 15 residues. CDR1 and CDR2 (germline): SEHNR, FQNEAQ (reference sequence). Trimming took 4 bases from V and 3 from J, leaving 16 bases between them. Source material: peripheral blood. The sequence was obtained from a human donor in a cohort sampled during active COVID-19. The J gene is TRBJ2-7, the V gene TRBV7-9; no definite D call. DNA of the CDR3: TGTGCCAGCAGCTCCGCCCCCCGAACAGACTACGAGCAGTACTTC. The encoded protein is CASSSAPRTDYEQYF.